This is a list of T cell receptor beta chains from one sample in a study of blood T cell repertoires in COVID-19. Some clones are missing from TCRdb's copy, which holds only in-frame ones; the method was immunoSEQ multiplex PCR. The sample has 470,000 or so clones, approximately 83% seen once; the top ten hold roughly 3.2%. Sequencing was done on a sample of peripheral blood. The receptors shown here come from a human donor in a cohort sampled during active COVID-19. Each CDR3 is given without its conserved first and last residue. A D gene is named only where the DNA matches it firmly. Rows may omit the clone size; those that give it use once, few, many or a size class.

clone_size j_call d_call v_call cdr3_aa
. TRBJ2-7 . TRBV3-1/TRBV3-2 ASSQDGGSYEQY
. TRBJ1-6 . TRBV9 ASSPPGREKSPLH
. TRBJ2-7 TRBD1 TRBV27 ASSYRDRVYEQY
. TRBJ2-7 . TRBV6-2/TRBV6-3 ASSYLGPPAGQY
. TRBJ2-4 TRBD1 TRBV6-8 ASSPRGTAPAGNIQY
few TRBJ1-1 TRBD1 TRBV6-6 ASRDRGEGTEAF
once TRBJ1-5 . TRBV6-5 ASIPLRGQPQH
. TRBJ2-7 TRBD2 TRBV6-5 ASVQSLAGAYEQY
once TRBJ1-1 . TRBV7-8 ASSFLRVMGATEAF
. TRBJ1-2 . TRBV28 ASSRTDYGYT
. TRBJ1-2 . TRBV6-1 ASSDLPSQDIYGYT
. TRBJ1-2 TRBD1 TRBV19 ASSTSRGSGGYT
. TRBJ2-5 . TRBV28 ASSPPTGRETQY
. TRBJ2-1 TRBD2 TRBV3-1/TRBV3-2 ASSSRLAGGLYNEQF
. TRBJ1-4 TRBD1 TRBV6-5 ASRGDRFNEKLF
. TRBJ2-3 TRBD1 TRBV9 ASSADRGITDTQY
. TRBJ2-1 TRBD2 TRBV3-1/TRBV3-2 ASSQGSLAGENEQF
. TRBJ2-7 . TRBV13 ASSRARDFYEQY
. TRBJ2-1 TRBD2 TRBV28 ASNLLAGGPNEQF
once TRBJ1-1 TRBD1 TRBV2 ASSGDRGTEAF
. TRBJ1-1 . TRBV14 ASSGGGTEAF
. TRBJ1-1 . TRBV7-2 ASSLSTGPNTEAF
. TRBJ1-1 . TRBV6-6 ASSFEGSTEAF
. TRBJ2-1 . TRBV5-6 ASSLLGVDSYNEQF
few TRBJ1-1 . TRBV5-1 ASKAGWGWNTEAF
. TRBJ1-2 . TRBV27 ASSLNGRSYGYT
. TRBJ1-4 . TRBV4-1 ASSQGGRNEKLF
. TRBJ1-5 . TRBV27 ASSQRTEGPQH
. TRBJ1-5 . TRBV11-1 ASSIDRSNQPQH
. TRBJ2-1 . TRBV6-1 ASSLQRNEQF
. TRBJ1-2 . TRBV6-2/TRBV6-3 ASSSPRTANYGYT
. TRBJ1-1 . TRBV2 ASRGQESEAF
. TRBJ1-6 . TRBV5-1 ASSPTPGANSPLH
. TRBJ1-2 TRBD1 TRBV19 ASRGQGVGGKT
few TRBJ1-5 TRBD1 TRBV6-2/TRBV6-3 ASSSSGTGNQPQH
. TRBJ1-3 . TRBV27 ASSPFSGNTIY
. TRBJ2-3 TRBD2 TRBV5-1 ASSPRLAGGTDTQY
. TRBJ1-6 . TRBV12-3/TRBV12-4 ASMARNSPLH
. TRBJ2-5 . TRBV6-6 ASSPRQPETQY
. TRBJ1-6 . TRBV27 ASSLMSNSPLH
. TRBJ2-1 TRBD2 TRBV7-3 ASSPSSGRDSEQF
. TRBJ2-3 TRBD2 TRBV5-1 ASSLDSLAASTDTQY
. TRBJ1-2 . TRBV7-8 ASSLTSQAAYGYT
. TRBJ1-3 . TRBV12-3/TRBV12-4 ASSPTGNTIY
. TRBJ2-7 TRBD1 TRBV6-1 ASSGGSGQARYEQY
. TRBJ2-1 TRBD2 TRBV19 ASSPLGLAGSNEQF
. TRBJ1-3 . TRBV30 AWSRVSGNTIY
. TRBJ1-6 . TRBV4-2 ASSHDSGGDYSPLH
. TRBJ2-3 TRBD1 TRBV7-2 ASSTRTGKTDTQY
. TRBJ2-1 . TRBV6-2/TRBV6-3 ASSYDGGNYNEQF
. TRBJ2-1 TRBD2 TRBV19 ASSTQGTSGSRSYNEQF
. TRBJ1-3 TRBD1 TRBV7-2 ASSLVQDRAFGGNTIY
. TRBJ2-4 . TRBV6-5 ASGAAKNIQY
. TRBJ2-3 . TRBV21-1 ASSMGLRDTQY
. TRBJ1-1 TRBD1 TRBV7-3 ASSQGQSNTEAF
. TRBJ1-1 . TRBV30 AWILSGGTEAF
. TRBJ1-1 . TRBV10-3 AIRRQTNTEAF
once TRBJ1-3 . TRBV2 ASKHRSGNTIY